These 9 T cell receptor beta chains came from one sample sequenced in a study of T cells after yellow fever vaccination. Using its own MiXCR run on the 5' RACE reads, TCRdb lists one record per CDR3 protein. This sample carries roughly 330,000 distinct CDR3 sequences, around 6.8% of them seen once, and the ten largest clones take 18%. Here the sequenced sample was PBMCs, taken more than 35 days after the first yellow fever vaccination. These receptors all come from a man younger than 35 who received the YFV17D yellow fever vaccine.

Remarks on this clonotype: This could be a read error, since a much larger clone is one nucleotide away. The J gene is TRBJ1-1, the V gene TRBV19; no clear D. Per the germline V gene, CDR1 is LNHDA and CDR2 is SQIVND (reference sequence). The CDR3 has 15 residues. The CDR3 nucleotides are TGTGCCAATAGTATAAGGCGTGGAGAGAACACTGAAGCTTTCTTT. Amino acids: CANSIRRGENTEAFF.

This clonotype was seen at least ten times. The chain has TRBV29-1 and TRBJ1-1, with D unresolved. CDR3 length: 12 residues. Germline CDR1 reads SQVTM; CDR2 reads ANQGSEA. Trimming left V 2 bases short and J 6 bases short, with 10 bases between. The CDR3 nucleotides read TGCAGCGTTGAACCCGGCGGGGCTGAAGCTTTCTTT. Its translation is CSVEPGGAEAFF.

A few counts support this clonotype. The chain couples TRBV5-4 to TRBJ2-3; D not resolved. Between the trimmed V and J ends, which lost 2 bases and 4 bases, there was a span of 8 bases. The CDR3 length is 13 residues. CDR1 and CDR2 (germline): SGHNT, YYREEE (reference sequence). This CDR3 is CASSFEIPDTQYF. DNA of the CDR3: TGTGCCAGCAGCTTTGAGATCCCAGATACGCAGTATTTT.

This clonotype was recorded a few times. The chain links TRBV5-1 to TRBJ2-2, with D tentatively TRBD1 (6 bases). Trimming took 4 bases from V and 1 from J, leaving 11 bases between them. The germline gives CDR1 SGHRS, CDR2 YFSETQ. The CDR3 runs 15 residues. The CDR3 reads CASSPGQWNTGELFF. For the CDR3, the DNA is TGCGCCAGCAGCCCAGGACAGTGGAACACCGGGGAGCTGTTTTTT. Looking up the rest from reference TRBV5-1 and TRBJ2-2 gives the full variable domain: KAGVTQTPRYLIKTRGQQVTLSCSPISGHRSVSWYQQTPGQGLQFLFEYFSETQRNKGNFPGRFSGRQFSNSRSEMNVSTLELGDSALYLCASSPGQWNTGELFFGEGSRLTVL.

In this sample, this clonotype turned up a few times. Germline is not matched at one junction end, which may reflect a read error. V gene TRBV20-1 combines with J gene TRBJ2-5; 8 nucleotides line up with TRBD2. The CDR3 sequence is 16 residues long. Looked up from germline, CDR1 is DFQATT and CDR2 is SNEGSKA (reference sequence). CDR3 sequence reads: CCARDSSGGYWETQYF. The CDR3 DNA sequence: TGCTGTGCTAGAGATAGCAGCGGGGGATATTGGGAGACCCAGTACTTC.

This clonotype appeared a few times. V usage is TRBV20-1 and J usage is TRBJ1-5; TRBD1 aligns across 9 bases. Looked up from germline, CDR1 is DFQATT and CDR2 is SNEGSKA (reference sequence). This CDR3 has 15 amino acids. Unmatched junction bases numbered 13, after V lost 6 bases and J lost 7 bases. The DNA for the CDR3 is TGCAGTGCCACTAAACGGGACAGGGTCGGCCAGCCCCAGCATTTT. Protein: CSATKRDRVGQPQHF.

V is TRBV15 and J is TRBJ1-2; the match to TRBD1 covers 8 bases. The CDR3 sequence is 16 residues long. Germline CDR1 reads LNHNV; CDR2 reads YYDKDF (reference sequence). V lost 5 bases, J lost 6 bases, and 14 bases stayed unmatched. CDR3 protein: CATSVKAGGFQDGYTF. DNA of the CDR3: TGTGCCACCAGCGTAAAAGCAGGGGGCTTTCAGGATGGCTACACCTTC.

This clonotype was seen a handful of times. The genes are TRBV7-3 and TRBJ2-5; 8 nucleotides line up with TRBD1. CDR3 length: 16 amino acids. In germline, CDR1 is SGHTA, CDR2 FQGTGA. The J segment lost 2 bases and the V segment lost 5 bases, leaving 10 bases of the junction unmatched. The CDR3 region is CASSNGGTGKQETQYF. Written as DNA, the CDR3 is TGTGCCAGCAGCAACGGTGGGACAGGAAAACAAGAGACCCAGTACTTC. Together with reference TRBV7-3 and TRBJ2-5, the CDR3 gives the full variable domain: GAGVSQTPSNKVTEKGKYVELRCDPISGHTALYWYRQSLGQGPEFLIYFQGTGAADDSGLPNDRFFAVRPEGSVSTLKIQRTERGDSAVYLCASSNGGTGKQETQYFGPGTRLLVL.

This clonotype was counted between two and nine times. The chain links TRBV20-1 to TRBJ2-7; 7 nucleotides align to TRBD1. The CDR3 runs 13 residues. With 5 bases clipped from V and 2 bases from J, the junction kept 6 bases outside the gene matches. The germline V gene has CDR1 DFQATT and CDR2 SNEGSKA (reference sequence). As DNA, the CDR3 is TGCAGTGCTGAGGCAGGGGGTCCCTACGAGCAGTACGTC. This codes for CSAEAGGPYEQYV.